A single sample gave rise to the 21 T cell receptor beta chains below, sequenced in a study of T cell responses to AZD1222 COVID-19 vaccine. The data were produced by immunoSEQ multiplex PCR, yet TCRdb's version contains in-frame clones alone and is incomplete. The sample contains some 92,000 clones, about nine tenths of which appear only once. The input for sequencing was peripheral blood, taken on day 0 of AZD1222 vaccination. The receptor set was obtained from an adult in good health.

The chain joins TRBV6-5 to TRBJ1-1; weak D call: TRBD1 (6 bases). CDR3 size: 15 residues. Trimming took off 8 bases at V and 5 bases at J, with 21 bases between the two ends. The germline V gene encodes CDR1 MNHEY and CDR2 SVGAGI. The CDR3 is CASHTSGGRWTEAFF. The CDR3, as DNA: TGTGCCAGCCACACCTCGGGGGGGCGGTGGACTGAAGCTTTCTTT.

The CDR3 DNA reads as TGTGCCACCAGCAGAGCACAGGGGGCAGGAGAGACCCAGTACTTC. Translated, it gives CATSRAQGAGETQYF. The genes are TRBV15 and TRBJ2-5; TRBD1 matches at 9 bases. J lost 4 bases, V lost 1 base, and 4 bases had no gene match. The CDR3 runs to 15 residues. Germline values: CDR1 LNHNV, CDR2 YYDKDF (reference sequence).

The gene calls are TRBV29-1 and TRBJ2-1; 10 bases match TRBD1. The CDR3 has 13 residues. The V segment lost 4 bases and the J segment 10 bases; nucleotides outside the gene matches: 7. Germline CDR1 and CDR2: SQVTM and ANQGSEA. This CDR3 reads CSVGQGASLEQFF. The CDR3 DNA reads TGCAGCGTTGGACAGGGGGCTTCTTTGGAGCAGTTCTTC.

The chain employs TRBV19 and TRBJ2-5; TRBD1 matches at 10 bases. This CDR3 contains 15 residues. Germline CDR1 is LNHDA and CDR2 is SQIVND (reference sequence). V shed 7 bases and J 6 bases; nucleotides not matched to a gene: 11. Here the CDR3 DNA reads TGTGCCAGTACCACCGCGAGGGACAGGGGACAGACCCAGTACTTC. Its protein product is CASTTARDRGQTQYF.

The chain employs TRBV4-1 and TRBJ2-1, with D possibly TRBD1 on 5 matching bases. The CDR3 contains 17 residues. CDR1 is MGHRA, CDR2 YSYEKL, per germline. V lost 4 bases to trimming and J lost 9 bases, with 25 bases between them. DNA for the CDR3: TGCGCCAGCAGCCCTTTCTCAGGGATCGTTAGTAAGGGTGAGCAGTTCTTC. Residues: CASSPFSGIVSKGEQFF.

The chain carries TRBV29-1 and TRBJ2-1, with TRBD1 as a possible D gene (6 bases). Looked up from germline, CDR1 is SQVTM and CDR2 is ANQGSEA. The CDR3 sequence is 12 residues long. V was clipped by 4 bases and J by 12 bases, with 16 bases between them. The CDR3 is CSVAGDRFGQFF. Written as DNA, the CDR3 is TGCAGCGTTGCCGGAGACAGGTTCGGGCAGTTCTTC.

The genes are TRBV30 and TRBJ1-1; D is perhaps TRBD1 (5 bases). CDR3 size: 14 residues. Trimming took off 5 bases at V and 6 bases at J, with 19 bases between the two ends. CDR1 is GTSNPN and CDR2 is SVGIG in the germline V gene (reference sequence). The CDR3 loop is CAWDRRGRRAEAFF. The CDR3 DNA reads as TGTGCCTGGGACAGACGAGGGAGAAGGGCTGAAGCTTTCTTT.

This clone was seen just once. CDR3 sequence (DNA): TGCAGCGTTGATTTAGGTAGCTCTGGAAACACCATATATTTT. It codes for CSVDLGSSGNTIYF. This chain connects TRBV29-1 to TRBJ1-3; D is unresolved. The CDR3 has 14 residues. With 3 bases removed from V and 0 bases from J, the gap between germline ends came to 9 bases. Germline V gene sequence: CDR1 SQVTM, CDR2 ANQGSEA.

The V and J genes are TRBV7-8 and TRBJ1-1, with 8 bases that match TRBD1. The CDR3 totals 14 residues. Germline V gene lookup returns CDR1 SGHVS and CDR2 FQNEAQ. V was pared by 0 bases and J by 11 bases, with 8 bases of the junction left unmatched. CDR3 sequence: CASSLALHRGWAFF. The CDR3 nucleotides are TGTGCCAGCAGCTTAGCCCTCCACAGGGGGTGGGCTTTCTTT.

This chain links TRBV11-1 with TRBJ2-7; 7 bases agree with TRBD1. CDR1 SGHAT and CDR2 FQDESV come from the germline V gene (reference sequence). V lost 1 base to trimming and J lost 5 bases; unmatched junction nucleotides: 8. CDR3 length: 15 residues. The CDR3 reads CASSLETGRMDEQYF. DNA for the CDR3: TGTGCCAGCAGCTTAGAGACAGGGCGGATGGACGAGCAGTACTTC.

This chain links TRBV29-1 with TRBJ1-2; D perhaps matches TRBD1 (5 bases). The V end lost 4 bases, the J end lost 0 bases, and 12 bases lay between the germline ends. The CDR3 is 14 amino acids. Germline lookup yields CDR1 SQVTM and CDR2 ANQGSEA. The CDR3 loop reads CSVGVQGANYGYTF. The CDR3 DNA reads TGCAGCGTTGGGGTCCAGGGAGCTAACTATGGCTACACCTTC.

The chain couples TRBV2 to TRBJ2-3, with a tentative D call TRBD1 (6 bases). The V and J ends lost 3 bases and 6 bases respectively, with 7 bases between them. Germline values: CDR1 SNHLY, CDR2 FYNNEI. CDR3 length: 12 residues. This CDR3 reads CASSDRGDTQYF. In DNA form, the CDR3 reads TGTGCCAGCAGTGATAGGGGGGATACGCAGTATTTT.

A single count supports this clone. The J gene is TRBJ1-2, the V gene TRBV27; D may be TRBD1 (6 bases). Germline values: CDR1 MNHEY, CDR2 SMNVEV (reference sequence). The CDR3 sequence is 13 residues long. Trimming took 3 bases from V and 6 from J, leaving 11 bases between them. For the CDR3, the DNA is TGTGCCAGCAGTTTTAGAGGGGGTAATGGCTACACCTTC. Protein product: CASSFRGGNGYTF.

This sequence joins TRBV6-5 and TRBJ1-5; D is unresolved. The CDR3 length is 12 residues. Deletions cut 4 bases from V and 2 bases from J, with 3 bases between. Germline V gene lookup returns CDR1 MNHEY and CDR2 SVGAGI. As DNA, the CDR3 is TGTGCCAGCAGTTCCCGCAATCAGCCCCAGCATTTT. This translates into CASSSRNQPQHF.

A single count supports this clone. CDR3 protein: CASSSGTLNPQYF. The CDR3, as DNA: TGTGCCAGCAGCTCAGGGACATTGAACCCGCAGTATTTT. This sequence joins TRBV7-8 and TRBJ2-3, with TRBD1 as a possible D gene (6 bases). Per the germline V gene, CDR1 is SGHVS and CDR2 is FQNEAQ. This CDR3 is 13 amino acids long. Trimming left V 4 bases short and J 10 bases short, with 15 bases between.

This rearrangement joins TRBV19 to TRBJ1-2; D is undetermined. V was cut by 8 bases and J by 4 bases, with 14 bases left in between. Germline V gene lookup returns CDR1 LNHDA and CDR2 SQIVND (reference sequence). There are 13 residues in the CDR3. The CDR3 region is CASSTDPSYGYTF. The CDR3 region has the DNA TGTGCCAGTTCTACGGACCCATCCTATGGCTACACCTTC.

Only one count was recorded for this clone. The V gene is TRBV9, the J gene TRBJ1-1; D possibly corresponds to TRBD1 (6 bases). CDR3 size: 15 residues. The germline V and J ends were trimmed by 0 bases and 1 base, with 10 bases remaining between them. Germline V CDR1 and CDR2: SGDLS, YYNGEE. The CDR3 is CASSVVRGQNTEAFF. CDR3 DNA: TGTGCCAGCAGCGTAGTCAGGGGCCAGAACACTGAAGCTTTCTTT. The full variable domain, in which reference TRBV9 and TRBJ1-1 provide the parts outside the CDR3, is DSGVTQTPKHLITATGQRVTLRCSPRSGDLSVYWYQQSLDQGLQFLIQYYNGEERAKGNILERFSAQQFPDLHSELNLSSLELGDSALYFCASSVVRGQNTEAFFGQGTRLTVV.

The genes are TRBV6-5 and TRBJ1-6; D possibly corresponds to TRBD1 (6 bases). V lost 3 bases, J lost 7 bases, and 13 bases lay in between. The CDR3 has 15 amino acids. Germline values: CDR1 MNHEY, CDR2 SVGAGI. CDR3: CASSYRSRGNSPLHF. Written as DNA, the CDR3 is TGTGCCAGCAGTTATCGGTCCAGGGGAAATTCACCCCTCCACTTT.

This chain links TRBV7-2 with TRBJ1-1; 7 bases agree with TRBD1. Trimming removed 5 bases from V and 6 bases from J; junction bases left unmatched: 9. Looked up from germline, CDR1 is SGHTA and CDR2 is FQGNSA. The CDR3 runs to 14 residues. This CDR3 is CASSPLTGQAEAFF. CDR3 nucleotide sequence: TGTGCCAGCAGCCCACTGACAGGGCAGGCTGAAGCTTTCTTT.

The V call is TRBV6-5, the J call TRBJ1-2; D remains ambiguous. Germline V gene sequence: CDR1 MNHEY, CDR2 SVGAGI. Trimming left V 4 bases short and J 4 bases short, with 10 bases between. There are 13 residues in the CDR3. The CDR3 loop is CASSLQESYGYTF. CDR3 sequence (DNA): TGTGCCAGCAGTTTACAAGAATCCTATGGCTACACCTTC.

The chain has TRBV19 and TRBJ1-6; 10 bases line up with TRBD1. The junction had 11 bases not matched to a gene; V was cut back by 6 bases and J by 6 bases. The CDR3 loop spans 17 amino acids. CDR1 and CDR2 from the germline V gene are LNHDA and SQIVND (reference sequence). DNA of the CDR3: TGTGCCAGTAGCAGAAGACCGGGACAGGGGATTAATTCACCCCTCCACTTT. This sequence encodes CASSRRPGQGINSPLHF.